The 17 T cell receptor beta chains below were found in one sample sequenced in a study of blood T cell repertoires in COVID-19. Data came from immunoSEQ multiplex PCR; TCRdb stores just in-frame clones and leaves some out. Of about 59,000 clones in the sample, roughly 89% were seen once. Sequencing used peripheral blood. These receptors originate from a human donor in a cohort sampled during active COVID-19.

The V call is TRBV3-1 (or the pseudogene TRBV3-2), the J call TRBJ1-2; 9 positions match TRBD1. The CDR3 loop spans 18 amino acids. The V segment lost 3 bases and the J segment 1 base; nucleotides outside the gene matches: 12. CDR1 LGHDT and CDR2 YNNKEL come from the germline V gene (reference sequence). The CDR3 reads CASSHGQGRKFSNYGYTF. In nucleotides, the CDR3 is TGTGCCAGCAGCCACGGACAGGGGAGGAAGTTTAGTAACTATGGCTACACCTTC.

This clone was seen only a few times. The chain employs TRBV5-1 and TRBJ2-5; tentatively, D is TRBD2 (5 bases). In germline, CDR1 is SGHRS, CDR2 YFSETQ. V lost 0 bases, J lost 5 bases, and 11 bases lay in between. The CDR3 has 14 amino acids. The chain's CDR3 is CASSLAQASETQYF. The CDR3 region has the DNA TGCGCCAGCAGCTTGGCGCAGGCTAGCGAGACCCAGTACTTC.

Details on this clone: At one of its ends the junction is not consistent with the germline gene, which may arise from a read error. V gene TRBV7-7 combines with J gene TRBJ2-1, with 14 positions matching TRBD2. Germline V gives CDR1 SSHAT, CDR2 FNYEAQ (reference sequence). CDR3 length: 16 residues. The CDR3 region has the DNA TGTGCTAGCAGCTCCGGACTAGCGGGGGGTCTCGATGAGCAGTTCTTC. Translated: CASSSGLAGGLDEQFF.

The rearrangement joins TRBV4-2 to TRBJ2-3; TRBD1 is a possible D gene (6 bases). This CDR3 spans 19 amino acids. Looked up from germline, CDR1 is LGHNA and CDR2 is YNFKEQ. V was clipped by 0 bases and J by 0 bases, with 19 bases between them. The DNA for the CDR3 is TGTGCCAGCAGCCAAGATAAATGGTCTGTAGGGGGTAGCACAGATACGCAGTATTTT. This sequence encodes CASSQDKWSVGGSTDTQYF.

The chain recombines TRBV3-1 (or the pseudogene TRBV3-2) with TRBJ2-3, with 12 bases that match TRBD2. The CDR3 length is 19 residues. Germline-derived CDR1 and CDR2 are LGHDT and YNNKEL (reference sequence). The V segment lost 4 bases and the J segment 6 bases; nucleotides outside the gene matches: 17. This CDR3 reads CASSLRTSGAPRRADTQYF. CDR3 DNA: TGTGCCAGCAGCCTGCGGACTAGCGGGGCCCCACGGCGGGCGGATACGCAGTATTTT.

Worth noting for this clone: One junction end disagrees with the germline gene, perhaps due to a read error. The CDR3 DNA is TGTGCCAGCAGCTTGGGACTAGGCCCCCGGGAGACCCGGTACTTC. Translated, it gives CASSLGLGPRETRYF. The chain couples TRBV7-2 to TRBJ2-5; 8 positions agree with TRBD2. From germline, CDR1 is SGHTA and CDR2 FQGNSA. CDR3 length: 15 amino acids.

The V and J genes are TRBV5-1 and TRBJ1-4, with D possibly matching TRBD1 (5 bases). The CDR3 runs to 14 residues. Germline V gene lookup returns CDR1 SGHRS and CDR2 YFSETQ. Deletions cut 3 bases from V and 2 bases from J, with 8 bases between. In nucleotides, the CDR3 is TGCGCCAGCAGCTCAGGGATGACTAATGAAAAACTGTTTTTT. Protein product: CASSSGMTNEKLFF.

The J gene is TRBJ1-1, the V gene TRBV18; TRBD1 might be the D (5 bases). Deletions cut 4 bases from V and 7 bases from J, with 13 bases between. This CDR3 has 13 residues. Per the germline V gene, CDR1 is KGHSH and CDR2 is LQKENI. The CDR3 reads CASSLAEGFEAFF. CDR3 bases: TGTGCCAGCTCACTGGCGGAGGGGTTTGAAGCTTTCTTT.

The chain has TRBV5-4 and TRBJ2-7, with TRBD2 matching over 10 bases. The CDR3 loop spans 15 amino acids. V gave up 4 bases and J gave up 0 bases; unmatched junction bases: 4. Germline values: CDR1 SGHNT, CDR2 YYREEE (reference sequence). The CDR3 protein is CASSESGGASYEQYF. The CDR3 nucleotides are TGTGCCAGCAGCGAAAGCGGGGGGGCCTCCTACGAGCAGTACTTC. The whole variable domain, remainder taken from reference TRBV5-4 and TRBJ2-7, is ETGVTQSPTHLIKTRGQQVTLRCSSQSGHNTVSWYQQALGQGPQFIFQYYREEENGRGNFPPRFSGLQFPNYSSELNVNALELDDSALYLCASSESGGASYEQYFGPGTRLTVT.

V gene TRBV27 combines with J gene TRBJ2-2; D is perhaps TRBD1 (6 bases). The germline V and J ends were trimmed by 7 bases and 5 bases, with 11 bases remaining between them. The V gene's germline CDR1 is MNHEY and CDR2 SMNVEV (reference sequence). The CDR3 is made up of 13 amino acids. The CDR3 reads CASTGGRTGELFF. As DNA, the CDR3 is TGTGCCAGCACTGGGGGCCGGACCGGGGAGCTGTTTTTT.

The chain has TRBV12-3 or TRBV12-4 and TRBJ2-3; D might be TRBD1 (5 bases). The CDR3 consists of 13 residues. V lost 6 bases and J lost 9, with 16 bases in between. The DNA of the CDR3 is TGTGCCAGCAGAGAAGGGGCACAGATAACGCAGTATTTT. Its protein product is CASREGAQITQYF.

J is TRBJ1-4 and V is TRBV18; 7 nucleotides align to TRBD1. The CDR3 is made up of 19 amino acids. J gave up 2 bases and V 4 bases, and 16 bases lay outside the gene matches. Looked up from germline, CDR1 is KGHSH and CDR2 is LQKENI. The CDR3 sequence is CASSRTGVSGGSTNEKLFF. As DNA, the CDR3 is TGTGCCAGCTCACGAACCGGGGTGTCAGGGGGATCCACTAATGAAAAACTGTTTTTT. The entire variable domain, with the rest obtained from reference TRBV18 and TRBJ1-4, is as follows: NAGVMQNPRHLVRRRGQEARLRCSPMKGHSHVYWYRQLPEEGLKFMVYLQKENIIDESGMPKERFSAEFPKEGPSILRIQQVVRGDSAAYFCASSRTGVSGGSTNEKLFFGSGTQLSVL.

The chain employs TRBV6-5 and TRBJ1-6; D unclear. From germline, CDR1 is MNHEY and CDR2 SVGAGI. V was cut by 2 bases and J by 10 bases, with 18 bases left in between. The CDR3 totals 16 residues. The CDR3, as DNA: TGTGCCAGCAGTTACACGTCCCCAGGAACTCGCTCACCCCTCCACTTT. It translates to CASSYTSPGTRSPLHF.

The V and J genes are TRBV5-1 and TRBJ2-7, with D uncertain. The CDR3 covers 16 residues. V lost 0 bases and J 0 bases, leaving 13 bases between the germline ends. CDR1 SGHRS and CDR2 YFSETQ come from the germline V gene. This CDR3 reads CASSLEATAYSYEQYF. CDR3 in DNA: TGCGCCAGCAGCTTGGAGGCTACAGCCTACTCCTACGAGCAGTACTTC.

This chain connects TRBV6-4 to TRBJ1-2; the match to TRBD1 covers 8 bases. Germline lookup yields CDR1 MRHNA and CDR2 SNTAGT. V lost 0 bases, J lost 8 bases, and 11 bases stayed unmatched. CDR3 length equals 16 residues. CDR3 nucleotides: TGTGCCAGCAGTGACTCGAACTACAGGGGGGAGATCGGCTACACCTTC. Translated, it gives CASSDSNYRGEIGYTF.

The chain is built from TRBV5-1 and TRBJ2-3; 7 positions agree with TRBD2. The CDR3 is 14 residues long. After removal of 3 bases from V and 3 bases from J, the junction contained 4 bases not matched to a gene. The germline gives CDR1 SGHRS, CDR2 YFSETQ. The CDR3 here is CASSYSSGTDTQYF. Written as DNA, the CDR3 is TGCGCCAGCAGCTACAGTAGCGGGACAGATACGCAGTATTTT.

CDR3 amino acids: CAISATGTDGYTF. The DNA for the CDR3 is TGTGCCATCAGTGCGACAGGCACAGATGGCTACACCTTC. V gene TRBV10-3 combines with J gene TRBJ1-2; TRBD1 might be the D (6 bases). V lost 4 bases and J 6 bases, leaving 12 bases between the germline ends. The germline gives CDR1 ENHRY, CDR2 SYGVKD. This CDR3 contains 13 residues.